Shown below are 25 T cell receptor beta chains from a single sample sequenced in a study of CD8+CD57+ T cells in acquired aplastic anemia. Patients who underwent sequencing had shown CD8+CD57+ cell expansion by flow cytometry. TCR beta VDJ and CDR3 were profiled, and genomic DNA was the template. TCRdb reanalysed the reads using MiXCR and keeps one entry per CDR3 protein. The sample lists roughly 170,000 distinct CDR3 sequences, 48% occurring once. The sample was sorted CD4+, CD8+, or CD8+CD57+ T cells (not recorded which) from PBMCs. These receptors were collected from a human donor with aplastic anemia.

Here the CDR3 reads CASSGRIRTNPQQETQYF. CDR3 DNA sequence: TGTGCCAGCAGCGGGAGGATTCGAACTAACCCTCAACAAGAGACCCAGTACTTC. The chain carries TRBV9 and TRBJ2-5; the D gene is possibly TRBD2 (5 bases). Germline lookup yields CDR1 SGDLS and CDR2 YYNGEE. CDR3 length equals 18 residues. Between the trimmed V and J ends, which lost 3 bases and 2 bases, there was a span of 23 bases. Variable domain in full (rest from reference TRBV9 and TRBJ2-5): DSGVTQTPKHLITATGQRVTLRCSPRSGDLSVYWYQQSLDQGLQFLIQYYNGEERAKGNILERFSAQQFPDLHSELNLSSLELGDSALYFCASSGRIRTNPQQETQYFGPGTRLLVL.

The V gene is TRBV20-1, the J gene TRBJ2-3; D unclear. Germline-derived CDR1 and CDR2 are DFQATT and SNEGSKA (reference sequence). Trimming took off 1 base at V and 2 bases at J, with 16 bases between the two ends. The CDR3 is 16 amino acids. This CDR3 reads CSARALDLPDTDTQYF. The CDR3 nucleotides read TGCAGTGCTAGAGCGCTGGACCTTCCAGACACAGATACGCAGTATTTT.

V gene TRBV10-3 combines with J gene TRBJ2-5, with unresolved D. Trimming stripped 2 bases from V and 0 bases from J, with 4 bases between. Germline V lookup: CDR1 ENHRY, CDR2 SYGVKD. CDR3 length: 13 residues. The CDR3: CAISEQDQETQYF. CDR3 in DNA: TGTGCCATCAGTGAGCAGGACCAAGAGACCCAGTACTTC.

Many counts were recorded for this clonotype. The rearrangement uses TRBV11-3 and TRBJ2-3; D call uncertain. The CDR3 loop spans 13 amino acids. Germline assignment: CDR1 SGHNT and CDR2 YENEEA. Trimming removed 8 bases at V and 1 base at J, with 10 bases between. CDR3 amino acids: CASGSRGTDTQYF. The CDR3, as DNA: TGTGCCAGCGGTTCCCGGGGCACAGATACGCAGTATTTT.

This clonotype was seen only a few times. The gene calls are TRBV5-1 and TRBJ2-2; D is undetermined. The CDR3 contains 17 residues. Per germline, CDR1 SGHRS and CDR2 YFSETQ. V dropped 3 bases and J dropped 0 bases, with 15 bases sitting between them. The CDR3: CASSYVMGNPNTGELFF. The CDR3 DNA is TGCGCCAGCAGCTATGTAATGGGAAATCCGAACACCGGGGAGCTGTTTTTT.

The sample holds one count of this clonotype. The rearrangement joins TRBV11-3 to TRBJ1-2; no reliable D call. There are 13 residues in the CDR3. Trimming took off 5 bases at V and 2 bases at J, with 9 bases between the two ends. CDR1 and CDR2 (germline): SGHNT, YENEEA. For the CDR3, the DNA is TGTGCCAGCAGCCCGGACGTCAACTATGGCTACACCTTC. Its translation: CASSPDVNYGYTF. The full variable domain, with the rest looked up from reference TRBV11-3 and TRBJ1-2, is EAGVVQSPRYKIIEKKQPVAFWCNPISGHNTLYWYLQNLGQGPELLIRYENEEAVDDSQLPKDRFSAERLKGVDSTLKIQPAELGDSAVYLCASSPDVNYGYTFGSGTRLTVV.

This clonotype was observed at least ten times. The genes are TRBV5-4 and TRBJ1-6; 11 nucleotides line up with TRBD1. The junction had 6 bases not matched to a gene; V was cut back by 0 bases and J by 4 bases. CDR3 size: 18 residues. From germline, CDR1 is SGHNT and CDR2 YYREEE (reference sequence). As DNA, the CDR3 is TGTGCCAGCAGCTTGGCTAGGACAGGGGGCAGTTATAATTCACCCCTCCACTTT. This gives the protein CASSLARTGGSYNSPLHF.

This chain connects TRBV11-2 to TRBJ2-6; the match to TRBD1 covers 9 bases. With V trimmed by 5 bases and J by 0 bases, 11 bases remained unmatched. Germline V gene data show CDR1 as SGHAT and CDR2 as FQNNGV. This CDR3 is built from 19 residues. CDR3 DNA sequence: TGTGCCAGCAGCCCCGACCCGGACAGGGGTTACTCTGGGGCCAACGTCCTGACTTTC. It is translated as CASSPDPDRGYSGANVLTF.

The chain recombines TRBV2 with TRBJ2-3; 9 nucleotides align to TRBD1. J lost 6 bases, V lost 6 bases, and 10 bases had no gene match. The CDR3 runs to 15 residues. From germline, CDR1 is SNHLY and CDR2 FYNNEI. This chain's CDR3 is CASSWTGAFMDTQYF. CDR3 nucleotides: TGTGCCAGCAGCTGGACAGGGGCCTTTATGGATACGCAGTATTTT.

The chain uses TRBV10-3 and TRBJ1-1; D ambiguous. Deletions cut 2 bases from V and 12 bases from J, with 16 bases between. The CDR3 sequence is 13 residues long. CDR1 and CDR2 (germline): ENHRY, SYGVKD. The CDR3 DNA reads TGTGCCATCAGTGAGGGACGTTACGAGCAAACTTTCTTT. The encoded protein is CAISEGRYEQTFF.

At least ten counts were recorded for this clonotype. The rearrangement joins TRBV27 to TRBJ2-7; TRBD2 agrees at 7 bases. J gave up 6 bases and V 6 bases, and 8 bases lay outside the gene matches. The germline gives CDR1 MNHEY, CDR2 SMNVEV (reference sequence). The CDR3 length is 13 residues. The CDR3 reads CASSHGREGEQYF. In nucleotides, the CDR3 is TGTGCCAGCAGCCACGGCAGGGAGGGCGAGCAGTACTTC.

This clonotype was seen at least ten times. This chain joins TRBV6-5 and TRBJ1-2; no clear D gene. CDR1 is MNHEY, CDR2 SVGAGI, per germline. Between the trimmed V and J ends, which lost 0 bases and 5 bases, there was a span of 19 bases. CDR3 length equals 17 residues. In nucleotides, the CDR3 is TGTGCCAGCAGTTACTCGGTCCTTGGGCCTTACCTGTATGGCTACACCTTC. It codes for CASSYSVLGPYLYGYTF.

This chain connects TRBV19 to TRBJ1-1; weak D call: TRBD1 (6 bases). The CDR3 is 15 amino acids. CDR1 and CDR2 from the germline V gene are LNHDA and SQIVND (reference sequence). The V end was cut by 2 bases, the J end by 5 bases, with 15 bases between. The CDR3 nucleotides are TGTGCCAGTAGTATATCAGGGGCGAGTAGGACTGAAGCTTTCTTT. Its protein product is CASSISGASRTEAFF. Looking up the rest from reference TRBV19 and TRBJ1-1 gives the full variable domain: DGGITQSPKYLFRKEGQNVTLSCEQNLNHDAMYWYRQDPGQGLRLIYYSQIVNDFQKGDIAEGYSVSREKKESFPLTVTSAQKNPTAFYLCASSISGASRTEAFFGQGTRLTVV.

The chain links TRBV2 to TRBJ2-1; 10 bases agree with TRBD2. CDR3 size: 15 residues. V lost 5 bases, J lost 6 bases, and 7 bases stayed unmatched. Per the germline V gene, CDR1 is SNHLY and CDR2 is FYNNEI. CDR3 sequence (DNA): TGTGCCAGCAGTTTGGCTAGCGGGAGTTCCAATGAGCAGTTCTTC. Protein: CASSLASGSSNEQFF.

The J gene is TRBJ2-2, the V gene TRBV10-1; D is undetermined. The germline CDR1 and CDR2 sequences are WNHNN and SYGVQD (reference sequence). CDR3 length equals 13 residues. Trimming pared 7 bases from V and 0 bases from J, leaving 6 bases between. CDR3: CASKRTNTGELFF. CDR3 in DNA: TGCGCCAGCAAAAGGACGAACACCGGGGAGCTGTTTTTT.

The chain employs TRBV15 and TRBJ2-1, with TRBD2 matching 9 bases. The CDR3 contains 15 residues. Germline CDR1 reads LNHNV; CDR2 reads YYDKDF (reference sequence). Trimming at V came to 3 bases and at J to 8 bases, leaving 8 bases not matched to a gene. The CDR3 reads CATSSISGRRHEQFF. The CDR3 DNA reads as TGTGCCACCAGCAGCATTAGCGGGAGACGTCATGAGCAGTTCTTC.

V is TRBV28 and J is TRBJ2-4; D gene ambiguous. Germline lookup yields CDR1 MDHEN and CDR2 SYDVKM. The V and J ends lost 2 bases and 0 bases respectively, with 5 bases between them. The CDR3 has 14 amino acids. The CDR3 DNA follows: TGTGCCAGCAGTTTAAACGTAGCCAAAAACATTCAGTACTTC. Translation: CASSLNVAKNIQYF.

This clonotype was counted ten times or more. The J gene is TRBJ1-3, the V gene TRBV7-3; D is undetermined. CDR1 and CDR2 (germline): SGHTA, FQGTGA. Deletions cut 3 bases from V and 1 base from J, with 10 bases between. The CDR3 has 15 residues. CDR3 nucleotide sequence: TGTGCCAGCAGCTTGGGTTCGGGATCTGGAAACACCATATATTTT. It specifies CASSLGSGSGNTIYF.

This rearrangement joins TRBV2 to TRBJ1-2; TRBD1 agrees at 8 bases. Germline values: CDR1 SNHLY, CDR2 FYNNEI. Losses at the gene ends were 9 bases for V and 8 bases for J; bases not matched to a gene: 8. The CDR3 consists of 12 residues. The CDR3 protein is CARSDRAQGYTF. CDR3 DNA sequence: TGTGCCAGGTCGGACAGGGCACAGGGCTACACCTTC.

The CDR3 loop is CASSGRTGNTEAFF. The CDR3 nucleotides read TGCGCCAGCAGTGGAAGGACAGGGAACACTGAAGCTTTCTTT. V gene TRBV10-1 combines with J gene TRBJ1-1, with TRBD1 identical over 7 bases. The CDR3 is made up of 14 amino acids. Per germline, CDR1 WNHNN and CDR2 SYGVQD (reference sequence). With 4 bases clipped from V and 1 base from J, the junction kept 3 bases outside the gene matches.

Only one count was recorded for this clonotype. V gene TRBV7-9 combines with J gene TRBJ2-2, with unresolved D. Trimming cost V 4 bases and J 4 bases, with 7 bases left between them. The CDR3 has 13 residues. Germline V CDR1 and CDR2: SEHNR, FQNEAQ (reference sequence). The CDR3 sequence is CASSSTVTGELFF. The CDR3 bases are TGTGCCAGCAGCTCAACGGTCACCGGGGAGCTGTTTTTT.

At least ten counts were recorded for this clonotype. This chain uses TRBV7-9 with TRBJ2-1, with D perhaps TRBD1 or TRBD2 (6 bases each). The V end was cut by 5 bases, the J end by 7 bases, with 15 bases between. Germline V lookup: CDR1 SEHNR, CDR2 FQNEAQ (reference sequence). This CDR3 is 14 amino acids long. The CDR3 reads CASSGGGRRNEQFF. The CDR3 coding sequence is TGTGCCAGCAGCGGAGGGGGGCGTCGTAATGAGCAGTTCTTC.

V usage is TRBV6-5 and J usage is TRBJ2-2; possible D gene TRBD2, 6 bases. This CDR3 contains 14 residues. The germline CDR1 and CDR2 sequences are MNHEY and SVGAGI. V was clipped by 6 bases and J by 5 bases, with 13 bases between them. CDR3 residues: CASSSVGRTGELFF. The CDR3 region has the DNA TGTGCCAGCAGCTCCGTCGGGAGAACCGGGGAGCTGTTTTTT.

This clonotype occurred many times. V is TRBV20-1 and J is TRBJ1-4; 7 bases fit TRBD1. The V gene end was trimmed by 1 base and the J gene end by 7 bases; junction bases not matched to a gene: 9. The CDR3 totals 15 residues. Germline CDR1 is DFQATT and CDR2 is SNEGSKA (reference sequence). CDR3 DNA sequence: TGCAGTGCTAGAGTTCCTGCAGGGGGTTTTGAAAAACTGTTTTTT. It is translated as CSARVPAGGFEKLFF.

Only one count was recorded for this clonotype. The V gene is TRBV20-1, the J gene TRBJ1-5; 7 bases fit TRBD1. This CDR3 spans 15 amino acids. CDR1 is DFQATT, CDR2 SNEGSKA, per germline (reference sequence). Trimming took 6 bases from V and 0 from J; bases not matched to a gene: 8. The CDR3 DNA sequence: TGCAGTGCCAGAAGGACAGGCGGTAGCAATCAGCCCCAGCATTTT. This translates into CSARRTGGSNQPQHF.